Each of the 21 T cell receptor beta chains below was sequenced from the same sample in a study of T cell responses to AZD1222 COVID-19 vaccine. Data came from immunoSEQ multiplex PCR; TCRdb stores just in-frame clones and leaves some out. The data show 85,000 to 90,000 clones, 88% seen once. The input for sequencing was peripheral blood, taken on day 0 of AZD1222 vaccination. Receptor source: an adult in good health.

This rearrangement joins TRBV5-1 to TRBJ2-7; 11 nucleotides match TRBD2. The CDR3 consists of 16 residues. V dropped 1 base and J dropped 1; count of bases not matched to a gene: 4. From germline, CDR1 is SGHRS and CDR2 YFSETQ. CDR3 sequence reads: CASSLTSGRFSYEQYF. CDR3 DNA sequence: TGCGCCAGCAGCTTGACTAGCGGGAGATTTTCCTACGAGCAGTACTTC.

CDR3 DNA sequence: TGTGCCAGTAAGGGGGGGGGCACAGACACCGGGGAGCTGTTTTTT. Its translation: CASKGGGTDTGELFF. The V call is TRBV19, the J call TRBJ2-2, with a weak D call TRBD2 (7 bases). Trimming removed 7 bases from V and 3 bases from J, with 15 bases in between. The CDR3 runs to 15 residues. Germline CDR1 reads LNHDA; CDR2 reads SQIVND (reference sequence).

The CDR3 DNA is TGTGCCTGGAGTGGGGGACAGGGGAATTCACCCCTCCACTTT. Translating it yields CAWSGGQGNSPLHF. The chain uses TRBV30 and TRBJ1-6, with 10 bases matching TRBD1. CDR3 size: 14 residues. Losses at the gene ends were 1 base for V and 7 bases for J; bases not matched to a gene: 1. CDR1 is GTSNPN, CDR2 SVGIG, per germline (reference sequence).

The J gene is TRBJ2-3, the V gene TRBV6-4; no clear D. CDR3 length: 18 residues. V gave up 0 bases and J gave up 3 bases, with 19 bases separating them. CDR1 is MRHNA, CDR2 SNTAGT, per germline. CDR3 nucleotide sequence: TGTGCCAGCAGTGACTCGAGAGACCAGATCGAATCTACAGATACGCAGTATTTT. It yields the protein CASSDSRDQIESTDTQYF.

The rearrangement joins TRBV13 to TRBJ2-1; possible D gene TRBD2, 6 bases. CDR1 is PRHDT and CDR2 is FYEKMQ in the germline V gene (reference sequence). V shed 5 bases and J shed 0 bases, with 17 bases lying between them. This CDR3 contains 17 residues. In DNA, the CDR3 is TGTGCCAGCAGCCCCCGGGAGCGTACGAGCTCCTACAATGAGCAGTTCTTC. Its translation: CASSPRERTSSYNEQFF.

This clone was counted a single time. The rearrangement joins TRBV19 to TRBJ1-1; possibly TRBD1 for D (5 bases). V was cut by 1 base and J by 4 bases, with 10 bases left in between. The CDR3 totals 14 residues. Germline V gene data show CDR1 as LNHDA and CDR2 as SQIVND (reference sequence). The CDR3 loop is CASSIGRGVTEAFF. The CDR3 DNA sequence: TGTGCCAGTAGTATAGGGAGGGGAGTCACTGAAGCTTTCTTT.

The rearrangement uses TRBV30 and TRBJ1-1; a possible D gene is TRBD1 (5 bases). CDR3 length equals 13 residues. V lost 6 bases, J lost 1 base, and 12 bases lay in between. CDR1 and CDR2 (germline): GTSNPN, SVGIG (reference sequence). The CDR3 loop is CACAMDTNTEAFF. The CDR3 DNA follows: TGTGCCTGCGCCATGGACACGAACACTGAAGCTTTCTTT.

The CDR3 here is CASSLGLEGSPLHF. The DNA of the CDR3 is TGTGCCAGCAGCTTGGGCCTGGAGGGTTCACCCCTCCACTTT. The chain couples TRBV5-4 to TRBJ1-6; D unresolved. The CDR3 covers 14 residues. The ends were cut back, 0 bases at V and 9 bases at J, with 10 bases in the middle. Germline V gene sequence: CDR1 SGHNT, CDR2 YYREEE (reference sequence).

The CDR3: CASSPRMGSGNQPQHF. The CDR3 nucleotides are TGTGCCAGCAGTCCCCGAATGGGGTCGGGCAATCAGCCCCAGCATTTT. V is TRBV28 and J is TRBJ1-5; D gene uncertain. V was trimmed by 5 bases and J by 2 bases, leaving 16 bases between them. CDR3 length: 16 residues. Germline V lookup: CDR1 MDHEN, CDR2 SYDVKM. The whole variable domain, filled in from reference TRBV28 and TRBJ1-5, reads DVKVTQSSRYLVKRTGEKVFLECVQDMDHENMFWYRQDPGLGLRLIYFSYDVKMKEKGDIPEGYSVSREKKERFSLILESASTNQTSMYLCASSPRMGSGNQPQHFGDGTRLSIL.

The chain combines TRBV28 with TRBJ2-1; 9 bases map to TRBD2. The germline V gene encodes CDR1 MDHEN and CDR2 SYDVKM. Trimming at V came to 6 bases and at J to 8 bases, leaving 17 bases not matched to a gene. The CDR3 totals 17 residues. Written as DNA, the CDR3 is TGTGCCAGCAGCTCCACGGGCGGGAGGGCCATGAACGATGAGCAGTTCTTC. It specifies CASSSTGGRAMNDEQFF.

The chain joins TRBV7-9 to TRBJ1-2; 8 nucleotides agree with TRBD1. Looked up from germline, CDR1 is SEHNR and CDR2 is FQNEAQ (reference sequence). The CDR3 sequence is 13 residues long. J gave up 8 bases and V 1 base, and 3 bases lay outside the gene matches. DNA for the CDR3: TGTGCCAGCAGCTTAGGCAGGGGGCTAGGCTACACCTTC. Translating gives CASSLGRGLGYTF.

This chain uses TRBV28 with TRBJ1-5; TRBD1 matches at 11 bases. The CDR3 runs to 14 residues. Germline CDR1 is MDHEN and CDR2 is SYDVKM. The trim removed 5 bases at V and 5 bases at J, leaving 2 bases unmatched. The CDR3 nucleotides are TGTGCCAGCAGTCCGGGACAGGGGGATCAGCCCCAGCATTTT. Its translation: CASSPGQGDQPQHF.

The V call is TRBV3-1 (or the pseudogene TRBV3-2), the J call TRBJ1-2; unclear D gene. Between the trimmed V and J ends, which lost 4 bases and 5 bases, there was a span of 20 bases. The CDR3 totals 16 residues. Germline V gene lookup returns CDR1 LGHDT and CDR2 YNNKEL (reference sequence). The CDR3 spells CASSPRVPLKGYGYTF. CDR3 nucleotide sequence: TGTGCCAGCAGCCCCAGAGTCCCGCTTAAGGGATATGGCTACACCTTC.

This chain links TRBV2 with TRBJ1-1; D ambiguous. CDR1 is SNHLY, CDR2 FYNNEI, per germline. V dropped 4 bases and J dropped 1 base, with 7 bases sitting between them. The CDR3 is 13 residues long. CDR3 loop: CASSAGRNTEAFF. DNA for the CDR3: TGTGCCAGCAGTGCCGGGAGGAACACTGAAGCTTTCTTT.

The J gene is TRBJ1-2, the V gene TRBV28; D gene uncertain. Germline V gene lookup returns CDR1 MDHEN and CDR2 SYDVKM. The CDR3 totals 12 residues. Trimming removed 1 base at V and 8 bases at J, with 8 bases between. The CDR3 DNA sequence: TGTGCCAGCAGTTTATTCCGTGGCGGCTACACCTTC. It yields the protein CASSLFRGGYTF.

The chain employs TRBV29-1 and TRBJ2-1; 9 positions agree with TRBD2. The CDR3 covers 12 residues. The germline V gene has CDR1 SQVTM and CDR2 ANQGSEA. J gave up 6 bases and V 8 bases, and 5 bases lay outside the gene matches. CDR3 in amino acids: CSSSGMVNEQFF. The CDR3 DNA reads as TGCAGCTCTAGCGGGATGGTCAATGAGCAGTTCTTC.

The gene calls are TRBV9 and TRBJ1-4; D is uncertain. This CDR3 is 15 amino acids long. Trimming pared 5 bases from V and 4 bases from J, leaving 15 bases between. CDR1 and CDR2 from the germline V gene are SGDLS and YYNGEE. The CDR3 nucleotides are TGTGCCAGCAGTCCCTCGGACCGGGGTAATGAAAAACTGTTTTTT. It codes for CASSPSDRGNEKLFF.

The chain links TRBV5-4 to TRBJ2-5; TRBD1 might be the D (5 bases). V dropped 4 bases and J dropped 0 bases, with 13 bases sitting between them. Looked up from germline, CDR1 is SGHNT and CDR2 is YYREEE (reference sequence). CDR3 length: 15 residues. The CDR3 DNA sequence: TGTGCCAGCAGCGATCCAAAGGGGCACCAAGAGACCCAGTACTTC. It translates to CASSDPKGHQETQYF.

The V call is TRBV5-5, the J call TRBJ2-4; no firm D call. Per germline, CDR1 SGHKS and CDR2 YYEKEE (reference sequence). CDR3 size: 16 residues. V gave up 4 bases and J gave up 0 bases, with 14 bases separating them. CDR3 nucleotide sequence: TGTGCCAGCAGCCTTCAACTCGGAGTAGCCAAAAACATTCAGTACTTC. Its translation is CASSLQLGVAKNIQYF.

V gene TRBV7-8 combines with J gene TRBJ2-1; TRBD2 matches 11 bases. Trimming took 5 bases from V and 3 from J; bases not matched to a gene: 3. The CDR3 is made up of 15 amino acids. Germline-derived CDR1 and CDR2 are SGHVS and FQNEAQ. In DNA, the CDR3 is TGTGCCAGCAGCGCGGGACTAGCGGACTACAATGAGCAGTTCTTC. It yields the protein CASSAGLADYNEQFF.

V usage is TRBV11-2 and J usage is TRBJ2-2; 7 bases are a match to TRBD2. The CDR3 spans 17 residues. Germline loops: CDR1 SGHAT, CDR2 FQNNGV. Trimming cost V 0 bases and J 5 bases; bases outside gene matches: 9. The CDR3 reads CASSLDRSGKGTGELFF. The CDR3 coding sequence is TGTGCCAGCAGCTTAGATAGGAGCGGGAAGGGAACCGGGGAGCTGTTTTTT.